The 12 T cell receptor beta chains given below trace back to one sample, sequenced in a study of tumour-infiltrating T cells in Burkitt lymphoma. Some clones are missing from TCRdb's copy, which holds only in-frame ones; the method was immunoSEQ multiplex PCR. Of more than 12,000 clones in the sample, approximately 71% are singletons; the top ten hold 6% to 8.5%. The sequenced sample was tumor tissue. The source is a human donor with diffuse large B-cell lymphoma.

This clone was counted only a few times. The chain joins TRBV27 to TRBJ1-1; 8 bases fit TRBD1. From germline, CDR1 is MNHEY and CDR2 SMNVEV (reference sequence). V was clipped by 5 bases and J by 4 bases; unmatched bases: 6. The CDR3 has 14 amino acids. CDR3 nucleotides: TGTGCCAGCAGTATCCTGGACAGGGCCACTGAAGCTTTCTTT. Its protein product is CASSILDRATEAFF.

By sample fraction, this clone is medium-sized (0.01 to 0.1%). This chain links TRBV11-2 with TRBJ2-7; 7 nucleotides line up with TRBD2. Germline CDR1 is SGHAT and CDR2 is FQNNGV. The V gene end was trimmed by 7 bases and the J gene end by 4 bases; junction bases not matched to a gene: 4. The CDR3 is 12 residues long. CDR3: CASTDGGYEQYF. The CDR3 DNA reads as TGTGCCAGCACCGACGGGGGGTACGAGCAGTACTTC. The variable domain in full, completed from reference TRBV11-2 and TRBJ2-7, reads EAGVAQSPRYKIIEKRQSVAFWCNPISGHATLYWYQQILGQGPKLLIQFQNNGVVDDSQLPKDRFSAERLKGVDSTLKIQPAKLEDSAVYLCASTDGGYEQYFGPGTRLTVT.

The chain employs TRBV2 and TRBJ1-1; tentatively, D is TRBD1 (6 bases). Germline V gene data show CDR1 as SNHLY and CDR2 as FYNNEI. This CDR3 comprises 13 residues. Trimming stripped 6 bases from V and 2 bases from J, with 10 bases between. The CDR3 sequence: CASRQGGNTEAFF. CDR3 coding DNA: TGTGCCAGCAGACAGGGAGGTAACACTGAAGCTTTCTTT.

The chain combines TRBV6-6 with TRBJ2-5, with a tentative D call TRBD2 (6 bases). The CDR3 loop spans 12 amino acids. V lost 8 bases, J lost 1 base, and 8 bases lay in between. Germline values: CDR1 MNHNY, CDR2 SVGAGI (reference sequence). This chain's CDR3 is CASWRGQETQYF. DNA for the CDR3: TGTGCCAGCTGGCGGGGCCAAGAGACCCAGTACTTC.

The V gene is TRBV6-5, the J gene TRBJ2-1, with a tentative D call TRBD2 (6 bases). V lost 11 bases to trimming and J lost 7 bases, with 15 bases between them. The CDR3 is 12 residues long. The germline gives CDR1 MNHEY, CDR2 SVGAGI. DNA for the CDR3: TGTGCCGTCCGGCTAGCGAGGAATGAGCAGTTCTTC. This sequence encodes CAVRLARNEQFF.

V gene TRBV5-1 combines with J gene TRBJ2-1; TRBD2 aligns across 9 bases. Germline V gene lookup returns CDR1 SGHRS and CDR2 YFSETQ. The CDR3 is 15 residues long. Trimming took 0 bases from V and 8 from J; bases not matched to a gene: 6. The CDR3 nucleotides read TGCGCCAGCAGCTTGGGTAGCGGGAGTACTGATGAGCAGTTCTTC. Translated, it gives CASSLGSGSTDEQFF. The full variable domain, its missing parts supplied by reference TRBV5-1 and TRBJ2-1, is KAGVTQTPRYLIKTRGQQVTLSCSPISGHRSVSWYQQTPGQGLQFLFEYFSETQRNKGNFPGRFSGRQFSNSRSEMNVSTLELGDSALYLCASSLGSGSTDEQFFGPGTRLTVL.

The chain employs TRBV5-6 and TRBJ1-1; D ambiguous. Germline lookup yields CDR1 SGHDT and CDR2 YYEEEE. Trimming took 2 bases from V and 8 from J, leaving 22 bases between them. The CDR3 loop spans 16 amino acids. CDR3 protein: CASSLLAGRHLAEAFF. Written as DNA, the CDR3 is TGTGCCAGCAGCTTATTGGCAGGTAGGCACTTGGCCGAAGCTTTCTTT.

V is TRBV19 and J is TRBJ1-4; 7 nucleotides align to TRBD1. Per germline, CDR1 LNHDA and CDR2 SQIVND (reference sequence). The V and J ends lost 6 bases and 6 bases, in that order; junction bases with no gene match: 10. The length of the CDR3 is 15 residues. The CDR3 loop reads CASRDQGESYEKLFF. As DNA, the CDR3 is TGTGCCAGTAGAGACCAGGGGGAATCATATGAAAAACTGTTTTTT.

The table lists this clone with a count of one. The chain links TRBV11-3 to TRBJ2-5; 8 positions agree with TRBD1. The CDR3 contains 17 residues. The germline CDR1 and CDR2 sequences are SGHNT and YENEEA. With 0 bases clipped from V and 7 bases from J, the junction kept 13 bases outside the gene matches. The CDR3 is CASSLDQGQGKKATQYF. Here the CDR3 DNA reads TGTGCCAGCAGCTTAGATCAAGGACAGGGTAAAAAAGCGACCCAGTACTTC.

The V gene is TRBV11-2, the J gene TRBJ1-1, with D possibly being TRBD1 (6 bases). Trimming shortened V by 1 base and J by 10 bases, and 16 bases separated the two germline ends. The germline V gene has CDR1 SGHAT and CDR2 FQNNGV. The CDR3 contains 14 residues. CDR3 sequence: CASSLVGARNGAFF. The CDR3 bases are TGTGCCAGCAGCTTAGTGGGGGCCAGAAATGGAGCTTTCTTT.

The chain joins TRBV30 to TRBJ1-5; D gene ambiguous. The V and J ends lost 5 bases and 4 bases respectively, with 15 bases between them. From germline, CDR1 is GTSNPN and CDR2 SVGIG (reference sequence). The length of the CDR3 is 14 residues. CDR3 sequence: CAWENPDGNQPQHF. The CDR3 DNA reads as TGTGCCTGGGAGAACCCTGACGGAAATCAGCCCCAGCATTTT.

This chain uses TRBV4-2 with TRBJ2-1, with TRBD2 matching 10 bases. The V segment lost 1 base and the J segment 7 bases; nucleotides outside the gene matches: 13. The CDR3 is 18 amino acids. Germline V gene data show CDR1 as LGHNA and CDR2 as YNFKEQ. The CDR3 DNA follows: TGTGCCAGCAGCCAAGTCGGGAGGGAGCGGGAGGGCCCGAATGAGCAGTTCTTC. This gives the protein CASSQVGREREGPNEQFF.